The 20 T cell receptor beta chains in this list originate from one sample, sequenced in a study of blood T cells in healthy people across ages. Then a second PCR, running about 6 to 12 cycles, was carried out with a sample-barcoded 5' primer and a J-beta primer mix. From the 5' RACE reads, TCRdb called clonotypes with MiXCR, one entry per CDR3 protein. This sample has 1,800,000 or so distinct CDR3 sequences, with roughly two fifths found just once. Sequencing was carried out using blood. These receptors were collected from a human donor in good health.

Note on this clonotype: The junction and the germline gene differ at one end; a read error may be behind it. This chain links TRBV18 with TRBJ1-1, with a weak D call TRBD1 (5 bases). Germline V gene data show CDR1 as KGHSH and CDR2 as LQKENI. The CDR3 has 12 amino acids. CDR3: CASSLGDAEACF. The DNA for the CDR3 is TGTGCCAGCTCCCTAGGGGACGCTGAAGCTTGCTTT.

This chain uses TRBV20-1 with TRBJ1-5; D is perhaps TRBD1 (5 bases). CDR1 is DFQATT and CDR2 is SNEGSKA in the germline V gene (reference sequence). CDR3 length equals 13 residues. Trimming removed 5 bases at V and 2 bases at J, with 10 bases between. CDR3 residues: CSAHTGRNQPQHF. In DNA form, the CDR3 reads TGCAGTGCTCATACAGGACGCAATCAGCCCCAGCATTTT.

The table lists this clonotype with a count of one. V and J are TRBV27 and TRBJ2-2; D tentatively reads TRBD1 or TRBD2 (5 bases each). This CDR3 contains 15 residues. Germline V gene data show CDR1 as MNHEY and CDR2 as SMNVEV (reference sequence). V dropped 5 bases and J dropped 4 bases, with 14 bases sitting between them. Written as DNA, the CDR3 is TGTGCCAGCAGTGTCAACAGGAGGCCCACCGGGGAGCTGTTTTTT. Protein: CASSVNRRPTGELFF.

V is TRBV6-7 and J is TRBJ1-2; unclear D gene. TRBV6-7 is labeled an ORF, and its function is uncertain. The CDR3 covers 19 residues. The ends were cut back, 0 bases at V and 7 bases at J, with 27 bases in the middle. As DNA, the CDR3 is TGTGCCAGCAGTTACTCGGAGGCCCAGGTTTTCTACGAGGGTTCTGGCTACACCTTC. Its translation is CASSYSEAQVFYEGSGYTF.

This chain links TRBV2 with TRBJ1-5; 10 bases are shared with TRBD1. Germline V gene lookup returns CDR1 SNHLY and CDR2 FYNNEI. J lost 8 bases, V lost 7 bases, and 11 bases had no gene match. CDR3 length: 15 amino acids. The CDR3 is CASTRTDRGLKPQHF. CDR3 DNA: TGTGCCAGCACCCGAACCGACAGGGGGCTTAAGCCCCAGCATTTT. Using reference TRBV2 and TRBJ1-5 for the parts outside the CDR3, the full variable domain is EPEVTQTPSHQVTQMGQEVILRCVPISNHLYFYWYRQILGQKVEFLVSFYNNEISEKSEIFDDQFSVERPDGSNFTLKIRSTKLEDSAMYFCASTRTDRGLKPQHFGDGTRLSIL.

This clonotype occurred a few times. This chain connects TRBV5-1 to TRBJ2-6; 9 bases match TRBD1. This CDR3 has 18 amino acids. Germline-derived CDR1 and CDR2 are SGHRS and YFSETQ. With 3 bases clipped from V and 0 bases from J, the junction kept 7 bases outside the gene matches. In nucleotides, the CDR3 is TGCGCCAGCAGCTGGTGGACAGGGGCCAGCTCTGGGGCCAACGTCCTGACTTTC. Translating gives CASSWWTGASSGANVLTF.

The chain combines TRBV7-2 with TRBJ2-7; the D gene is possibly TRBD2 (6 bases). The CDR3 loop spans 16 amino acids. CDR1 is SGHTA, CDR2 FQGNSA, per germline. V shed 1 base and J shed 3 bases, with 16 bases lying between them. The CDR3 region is CASSLVTGTGVYEQYF. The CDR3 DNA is TGTGCCAGCAGCTTAGTGACCGGGACGGGGGTCTACGAGCAGTACTTC. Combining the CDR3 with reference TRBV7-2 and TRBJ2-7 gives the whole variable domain GAGVSQSPSNKVTEKGKDVELRCDPISGHTALYWYRQSLGQGLEFLIYFQGNSAPDKSGLPSDRFSAERTGGSVSTLTIQRTQQEDSAVYLCASSLVTGTGVYEQYFGPGTRLTVT.

The CDR3 region has the DNA TGTGCCAGCAGTTACCGGGACAGAGTAATGAACACTGAAGCTTTCTTT. It is translated as CASSYRDRVMNTEAFF. The chain combines TRBV6-2 or TRBV6-3 with TRBJ1-1; 7 nucleotides match TRBD1. The CDR3 extends over 16 amino acids. Germline V CDR1 and CDR2: MNHEY, SVGEGT. The ends lost 2 bases at V and 0 bases at J; junction bases unmatched: 6.

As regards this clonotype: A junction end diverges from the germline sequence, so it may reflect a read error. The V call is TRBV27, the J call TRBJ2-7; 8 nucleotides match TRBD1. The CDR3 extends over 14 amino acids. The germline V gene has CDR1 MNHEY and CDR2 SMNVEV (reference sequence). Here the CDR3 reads CAGSLTGGRYEQYF. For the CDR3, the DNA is TGTGCCGGCAGTTTAACAGGGGGGCGTTACGAGCAGTACTTC.

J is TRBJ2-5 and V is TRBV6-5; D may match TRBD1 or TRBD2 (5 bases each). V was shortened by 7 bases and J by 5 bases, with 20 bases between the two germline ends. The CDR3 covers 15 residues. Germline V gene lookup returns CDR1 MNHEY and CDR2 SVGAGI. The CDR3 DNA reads TGTGCCAGCACCCCCCACGCCGGGGCTTGGGAGACCCAGTACTTC. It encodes CASTPHAGAWETQYF.

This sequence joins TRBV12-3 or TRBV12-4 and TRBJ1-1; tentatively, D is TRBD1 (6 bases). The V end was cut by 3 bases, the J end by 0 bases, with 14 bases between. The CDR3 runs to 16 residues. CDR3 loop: CASSLRDTRVNTEAFF. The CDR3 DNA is TGTGCCAGCAGTTTGCGGGACACACGGGTGAACACTGAAGCTTTCTTT.

This chain's CDR3 is CASSLVGRGGSTDTQYF. Here the CDR3 DNA reads TGCGCCAGCAGCTTGGTTGGTCGGGGAGGGAGCACAGATACGCAGTATTTT. The chain uses TRBV5-1 and TRBJ2-3; 7 bases line up with TRBD2. The V gene end was trimmed by 0 bases and the J gene end by 0 bases; junction bases not matched to a gene: 7. This CDR3 is 17 amino acids long. Germline V CDR1 and CDR2: SGHRS, YFSETQ.

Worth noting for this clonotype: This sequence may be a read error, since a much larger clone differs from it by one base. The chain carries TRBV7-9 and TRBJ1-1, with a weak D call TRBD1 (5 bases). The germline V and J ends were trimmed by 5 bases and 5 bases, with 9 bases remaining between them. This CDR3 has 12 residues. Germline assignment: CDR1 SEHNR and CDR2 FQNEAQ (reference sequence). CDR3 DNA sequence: TGTGCCAGCAGCCAGAAGGGGACTGAAGCTTTCTTT. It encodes CASSQKGTEAFF.

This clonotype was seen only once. CDR3 residues: CASSQVEKDSYTDTQYF. CDR3 nucleotide sequence: TGTGCCAGCAGCCAAGTTGAGAAGGACAGCTACACAGATACGCAGTATTTT. This chain joins TRBV4-2 and TRBJ2-3; D perhaps matches TRBD1 (6 bases). CDR1 is LGHNA, CDR2 YNFKEQ, per germline. V lost 1 base, J lost 2 bases, and 16 bases lay in between. The CDR3 is 17 amino acids.

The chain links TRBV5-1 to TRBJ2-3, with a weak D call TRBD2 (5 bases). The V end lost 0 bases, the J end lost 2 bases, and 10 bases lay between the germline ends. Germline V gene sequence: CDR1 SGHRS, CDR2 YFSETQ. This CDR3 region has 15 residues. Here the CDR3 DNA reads TGCGCCAGCAGCTTGGGGTTGGACTCCACAGATACGCAGTATTTT. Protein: CASSLGLDSTDTQYF. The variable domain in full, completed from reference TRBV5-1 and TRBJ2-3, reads KAGVTQTPRYLIKTRGQQVTLSCSPISGHRSVSWYQQTPGQGLQFLFEYFSETQRNKGNFPGRFSGRQFSNSRSEMNVSTLELGDSALYLCASSLGLDSTDTQYFGPGTRLTVL.

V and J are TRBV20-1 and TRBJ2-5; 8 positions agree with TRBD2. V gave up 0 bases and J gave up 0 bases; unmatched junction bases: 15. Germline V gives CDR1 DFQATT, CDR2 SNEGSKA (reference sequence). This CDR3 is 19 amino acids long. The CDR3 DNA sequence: TGCAGTGCTAGAGATCCCTGGGAGGATAGCGGGAACTACCAAGAGACCCAGTACTTC. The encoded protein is CSARDPWEDSGNYQETQYF.

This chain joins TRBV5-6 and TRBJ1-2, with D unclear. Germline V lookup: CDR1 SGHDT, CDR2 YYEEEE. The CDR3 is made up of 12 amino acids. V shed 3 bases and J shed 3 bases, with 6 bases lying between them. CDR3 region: CASSSDDYGYTF. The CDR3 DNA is TGTGCCAGCAGCTCGGACGACTATGGCTACACCTTC.

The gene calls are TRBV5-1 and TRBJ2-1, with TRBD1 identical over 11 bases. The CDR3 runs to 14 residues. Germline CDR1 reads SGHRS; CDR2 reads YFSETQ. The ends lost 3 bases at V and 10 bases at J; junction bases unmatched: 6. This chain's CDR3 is CASSWRDRGEEQFF. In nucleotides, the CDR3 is TGCGCCAGCAGCTGGAGGGACAGGGGGGAAGAGCAGTTCTTC.

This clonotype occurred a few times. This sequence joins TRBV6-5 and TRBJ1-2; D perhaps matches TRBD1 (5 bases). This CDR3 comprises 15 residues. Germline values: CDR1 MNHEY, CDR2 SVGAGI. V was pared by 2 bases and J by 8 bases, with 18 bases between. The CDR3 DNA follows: TGTGCCAGCAGTTACCTCGGGACGGAAGCTAGAGGCTACACCTTC. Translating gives CASSYLGTEARGYTF.

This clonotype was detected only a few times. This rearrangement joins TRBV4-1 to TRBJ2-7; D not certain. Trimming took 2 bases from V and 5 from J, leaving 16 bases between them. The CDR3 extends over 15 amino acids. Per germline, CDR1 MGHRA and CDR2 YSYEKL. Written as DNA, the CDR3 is TGCGCCAGCAGCCAACGGATTTCCCAACCCAACGAGCAGTACTTC. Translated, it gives CASSQRISQPNEQYF.